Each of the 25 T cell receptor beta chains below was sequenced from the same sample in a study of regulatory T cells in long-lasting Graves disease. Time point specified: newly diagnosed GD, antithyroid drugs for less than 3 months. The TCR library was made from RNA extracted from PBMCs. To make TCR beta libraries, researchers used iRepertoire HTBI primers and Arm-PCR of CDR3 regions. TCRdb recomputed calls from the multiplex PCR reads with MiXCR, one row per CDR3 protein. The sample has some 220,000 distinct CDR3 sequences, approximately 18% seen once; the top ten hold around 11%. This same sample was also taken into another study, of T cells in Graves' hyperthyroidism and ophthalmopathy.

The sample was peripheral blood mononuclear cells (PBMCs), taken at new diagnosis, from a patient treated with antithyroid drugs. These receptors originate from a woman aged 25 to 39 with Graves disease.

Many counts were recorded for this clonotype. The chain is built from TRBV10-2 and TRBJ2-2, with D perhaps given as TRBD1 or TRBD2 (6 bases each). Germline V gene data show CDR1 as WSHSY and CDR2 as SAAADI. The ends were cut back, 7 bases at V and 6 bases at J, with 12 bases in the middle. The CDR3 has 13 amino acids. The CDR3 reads CASKSGAPGELFF. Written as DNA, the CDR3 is TGCGCCAGCAAGTCGGGGGCCCCCGGGGAGCTGTTTTTT.

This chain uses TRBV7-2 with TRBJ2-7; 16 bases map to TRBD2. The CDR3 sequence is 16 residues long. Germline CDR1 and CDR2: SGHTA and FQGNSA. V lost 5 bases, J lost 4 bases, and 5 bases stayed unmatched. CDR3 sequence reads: CASSAPGLAGGYEQYF. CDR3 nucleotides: TGTGCCAGCAGCGCACCGGGACTAGCGGGAGGGTACGAGCAGTACTTC.

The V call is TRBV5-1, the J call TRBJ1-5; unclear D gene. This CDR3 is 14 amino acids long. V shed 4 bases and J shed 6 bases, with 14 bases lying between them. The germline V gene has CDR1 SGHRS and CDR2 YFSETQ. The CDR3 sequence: CASSADPGFQPQHF. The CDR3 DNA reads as TGCGCCAGCAGCGCCGACCCCGGGTTTCAGCCCCAGCATTTT.

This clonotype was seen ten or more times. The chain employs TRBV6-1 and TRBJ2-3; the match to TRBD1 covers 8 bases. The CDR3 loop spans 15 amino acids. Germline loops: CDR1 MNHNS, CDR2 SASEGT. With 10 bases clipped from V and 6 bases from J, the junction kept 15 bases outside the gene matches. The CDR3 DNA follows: TGTGCCACGACCGCCCCGGACAGGGAGGCGGATACGCAGTATTTT. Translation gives CATTAPDREADTQYF.

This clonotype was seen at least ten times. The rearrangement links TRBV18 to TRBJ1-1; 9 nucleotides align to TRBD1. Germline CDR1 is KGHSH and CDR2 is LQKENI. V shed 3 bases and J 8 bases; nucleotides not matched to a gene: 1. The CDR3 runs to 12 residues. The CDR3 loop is CASSPGQGEAFF. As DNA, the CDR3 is TGTGCCAGCTCACCCGGACAGGGGGAAGCTTTCTTT.

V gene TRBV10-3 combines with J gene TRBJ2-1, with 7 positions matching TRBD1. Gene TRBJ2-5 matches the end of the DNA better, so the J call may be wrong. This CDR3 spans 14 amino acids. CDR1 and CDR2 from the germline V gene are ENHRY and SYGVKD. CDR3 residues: CATFPGTVSETQYF. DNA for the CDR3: TGTGCCACCTTTCCCGGGACAGTCTCAGAGACCCAGTACTTC.

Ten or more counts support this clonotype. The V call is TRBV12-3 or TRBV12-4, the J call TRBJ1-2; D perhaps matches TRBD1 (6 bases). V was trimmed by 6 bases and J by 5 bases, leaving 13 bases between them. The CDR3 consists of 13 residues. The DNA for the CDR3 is TGTGCCAGCAGCCCTCGCAGGGGATATGGCTACACCTTC. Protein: CASSPRRGYGYTF.

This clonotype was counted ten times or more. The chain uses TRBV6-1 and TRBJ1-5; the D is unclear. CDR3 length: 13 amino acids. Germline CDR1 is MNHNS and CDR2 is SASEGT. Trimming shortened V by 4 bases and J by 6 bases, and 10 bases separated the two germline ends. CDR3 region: CASSGVEAQPQHF. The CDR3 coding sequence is TGTGCCAGCAGTGGCGTTGAGGCTCAGCCCCAGCATTTT.

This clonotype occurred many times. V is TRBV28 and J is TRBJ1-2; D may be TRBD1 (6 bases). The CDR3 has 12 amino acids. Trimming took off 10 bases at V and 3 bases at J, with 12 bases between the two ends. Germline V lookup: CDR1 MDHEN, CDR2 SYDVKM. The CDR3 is CATEQGDYGYTF. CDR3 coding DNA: TGTGCCACAGAACAGGGCGACTATGGCTACACCTTC.

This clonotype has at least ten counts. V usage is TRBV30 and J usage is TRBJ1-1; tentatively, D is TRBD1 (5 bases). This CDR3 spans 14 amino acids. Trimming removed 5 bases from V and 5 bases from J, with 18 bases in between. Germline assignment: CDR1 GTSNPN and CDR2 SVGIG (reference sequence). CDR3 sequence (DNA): TGTGCCTGGCTCCGGGACGATGTTTGGACTGAAGCTTTCTTT. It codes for CAWLRDDVWTEAFF.

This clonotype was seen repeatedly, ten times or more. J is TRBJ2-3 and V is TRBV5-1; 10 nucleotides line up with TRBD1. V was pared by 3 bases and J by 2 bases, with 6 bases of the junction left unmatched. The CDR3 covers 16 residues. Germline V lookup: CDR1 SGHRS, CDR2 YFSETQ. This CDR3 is CASSSRTGGVTDTQYF. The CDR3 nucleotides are TGCGCCAGCAGCTCCCGGACAGGGGGTGTCACAGATACGCAGTATTTT.

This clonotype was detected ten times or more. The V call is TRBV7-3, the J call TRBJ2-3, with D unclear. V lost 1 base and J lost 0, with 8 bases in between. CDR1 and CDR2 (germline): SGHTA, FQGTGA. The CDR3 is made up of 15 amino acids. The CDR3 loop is CASSLSGSSTDTQYF. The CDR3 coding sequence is TGTGCCAGCAGCTTAAGCGGATCTAGCACAGATACGCAGTATTTT.

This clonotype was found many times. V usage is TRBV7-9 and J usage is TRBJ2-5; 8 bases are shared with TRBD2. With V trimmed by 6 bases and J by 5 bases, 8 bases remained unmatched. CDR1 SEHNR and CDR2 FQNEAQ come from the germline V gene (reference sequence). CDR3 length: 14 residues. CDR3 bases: TGTGCCAGCAGTCGCGGGACTAGGGATGAGACCCAGTACTTC. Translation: CASSRGTRDETQYF.

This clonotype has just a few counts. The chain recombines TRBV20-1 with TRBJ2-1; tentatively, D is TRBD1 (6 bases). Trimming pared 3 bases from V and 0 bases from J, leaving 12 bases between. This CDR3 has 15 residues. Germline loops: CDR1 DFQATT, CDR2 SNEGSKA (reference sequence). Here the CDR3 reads CSAREQGSSYNEQFF. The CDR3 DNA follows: TGCAGTGCTAGGGAACAGGGAAGCTCCTACAATGAGCAGTTCTTC.

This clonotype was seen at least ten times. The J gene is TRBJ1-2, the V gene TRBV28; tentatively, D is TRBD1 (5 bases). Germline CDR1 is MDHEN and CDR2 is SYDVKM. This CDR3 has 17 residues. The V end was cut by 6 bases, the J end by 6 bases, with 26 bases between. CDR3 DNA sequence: TGTGCCAGCAGGCTTCTCGCCGCAGGGAAGGAAGTGCATGGCTACACCTTC. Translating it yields CASRLLAAGKEVHGYTF.

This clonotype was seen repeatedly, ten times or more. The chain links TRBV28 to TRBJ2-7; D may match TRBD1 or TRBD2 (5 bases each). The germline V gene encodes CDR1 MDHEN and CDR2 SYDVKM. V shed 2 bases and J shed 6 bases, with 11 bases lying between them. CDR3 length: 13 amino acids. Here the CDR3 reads CASSLGAEGEQYF. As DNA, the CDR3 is TGTGCCAGCAGTTTAGGGGCCGAGGGCGAGCAGTACTTC.

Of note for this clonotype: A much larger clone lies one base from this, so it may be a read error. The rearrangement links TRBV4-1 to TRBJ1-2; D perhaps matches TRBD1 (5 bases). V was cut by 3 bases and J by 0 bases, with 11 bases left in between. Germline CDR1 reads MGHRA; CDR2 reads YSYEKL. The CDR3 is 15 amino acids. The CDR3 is CASSQQGSTNYGYTF. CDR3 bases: TGCGCCAGCAGCCAGCAGGGATCAACTAACTATGGCTACACCTTC.

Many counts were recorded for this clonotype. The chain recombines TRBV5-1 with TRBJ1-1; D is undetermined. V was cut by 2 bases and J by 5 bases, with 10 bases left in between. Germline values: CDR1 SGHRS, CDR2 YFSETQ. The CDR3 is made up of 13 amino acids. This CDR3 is CASSFRDGTEAFF. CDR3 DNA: TGCGCCAGCAGCTTTCGAGATGGTACTGAAGCTTTCTTT. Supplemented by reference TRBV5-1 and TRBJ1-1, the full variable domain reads KAGVTQTPRYLIKTRGQQVTLSCSPISGHRSVSWYQQTPGQGLQFLFEYFSETQRNKGNFPGRFSGRQFSNSRSEMNVSTLELGDSALYLCASSFRDGTEAFFGQGTRLTVV.

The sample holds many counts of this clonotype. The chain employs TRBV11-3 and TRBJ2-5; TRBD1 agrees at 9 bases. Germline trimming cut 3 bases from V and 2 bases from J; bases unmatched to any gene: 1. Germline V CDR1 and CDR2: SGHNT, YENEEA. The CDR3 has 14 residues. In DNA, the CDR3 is TGTGCCAGCAGCTTTGGACAGGGGCAAGAGACCCAGTACTTC. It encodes CASSFGQGQETQYF.

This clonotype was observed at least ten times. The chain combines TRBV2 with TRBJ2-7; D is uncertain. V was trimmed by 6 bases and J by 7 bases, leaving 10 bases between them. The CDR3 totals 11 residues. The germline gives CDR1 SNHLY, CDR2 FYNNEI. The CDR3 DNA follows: TGTGCCAGCAGGGACGTTGTGGAGCAGTACTTC. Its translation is CASRDVVEQYF.

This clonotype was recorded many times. The CDR3 region is CSARGAGLAREEQFF. CDR3 DNA sequence: TGCAGTGCCCGTGGAGCGGGACTAGCACGGGAGGAGCAGTTCTTC. The chain couples TRBV20-1 to TRBJ2-1; 9 nucleotides line up with TRBD2. CDR1 and CDR2 (germline): DFQATT, SNEGSKA (reference sequence). The CDR3 has 15 residues. Losses at the gene ends were 6 bases for V and 10 bases for J; bases not matched to a gene: 16.

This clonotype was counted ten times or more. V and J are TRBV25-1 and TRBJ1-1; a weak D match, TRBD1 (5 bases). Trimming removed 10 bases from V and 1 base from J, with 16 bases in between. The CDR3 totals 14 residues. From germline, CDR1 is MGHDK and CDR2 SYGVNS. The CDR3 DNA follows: TGTGCCATCCCCGGGACCTGCGCGAACACTGAAGCTTTCTTT. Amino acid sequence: CAIPGTCANTEAFF.

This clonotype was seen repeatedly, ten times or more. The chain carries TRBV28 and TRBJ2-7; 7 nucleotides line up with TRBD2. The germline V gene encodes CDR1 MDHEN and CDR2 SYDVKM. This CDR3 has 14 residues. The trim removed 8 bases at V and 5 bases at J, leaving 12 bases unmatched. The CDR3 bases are TGTGCCAGCCTGTCTGGGGGGAGGGTTCACGAGCAGTACTTC. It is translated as CASLSGGRVHEQYF.

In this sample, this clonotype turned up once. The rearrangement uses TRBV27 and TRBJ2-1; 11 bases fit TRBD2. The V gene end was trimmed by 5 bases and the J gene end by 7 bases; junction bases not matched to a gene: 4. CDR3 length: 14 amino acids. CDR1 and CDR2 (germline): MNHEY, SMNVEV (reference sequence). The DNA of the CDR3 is TGTGCCAGCAGTCGACTAGCGGGAATGAATGAGCAGTTCTTC. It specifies CASSRLAGMNEQFF.

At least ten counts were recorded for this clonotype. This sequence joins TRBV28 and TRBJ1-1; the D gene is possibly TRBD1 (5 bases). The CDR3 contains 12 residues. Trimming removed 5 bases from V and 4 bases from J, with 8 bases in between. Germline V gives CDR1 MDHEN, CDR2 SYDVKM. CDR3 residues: CASSLDSTEAFF. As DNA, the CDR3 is TGTGCCAGCAGTCTAGACAGCACTGAAGCTTTCTTT.